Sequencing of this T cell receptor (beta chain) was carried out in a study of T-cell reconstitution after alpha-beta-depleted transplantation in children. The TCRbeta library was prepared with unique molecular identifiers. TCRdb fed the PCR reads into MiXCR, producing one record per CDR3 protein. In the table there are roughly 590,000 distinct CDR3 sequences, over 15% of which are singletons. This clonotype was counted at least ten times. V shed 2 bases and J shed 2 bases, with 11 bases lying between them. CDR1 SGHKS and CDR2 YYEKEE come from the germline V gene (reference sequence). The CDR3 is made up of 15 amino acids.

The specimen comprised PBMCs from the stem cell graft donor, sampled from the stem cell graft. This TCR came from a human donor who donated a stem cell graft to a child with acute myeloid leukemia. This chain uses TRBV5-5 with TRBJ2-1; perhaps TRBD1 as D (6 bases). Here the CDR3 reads CASSLQGWTYNEQFF. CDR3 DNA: TGTGCCAGCAGCTTACAGGGTTGGACCTACAATGAGCAGTTCTTC. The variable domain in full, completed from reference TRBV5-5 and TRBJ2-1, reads DAGVTQSPTHLIKTRGQQVTLRCSPISGHKSVSWYQQVLGQGPQFIFQYYEKEERGRGNFPDRFSARQFPNYSSELNVNALLLGDSALYLCASSLQGWTYNEQFFGPGTRLTVL.